This T cell receptor (beta chain) was obtained from a study of post-analysis software for immune sequencing data. In the study overall: Secondary progressive, relapsing-remitting and progressive-relapsing multiple sclerosis were among the included disease courses.

Study-level points and caveats: About 5 TRBV segments appeared more often in patients than in controls, and TRBV5-6, TRBV5-1 and TRBV20-1 were among these. The F measure placed samples prepared in the same batch into strongly shared clusters.

From germline, CDR1 is DFQATT and CDR2 SNEGSKA (reference sequence). There are 13 residues in the CDR3. The V end lost 1 base, the J end lost 10 bases, and 17 bases lay between the germline ends. On this clonotype itself: Its target is unknown. This may come from a read error, since a much larger clone is one base off.

The TCR beta cDNA libraries carried unique molecular identifiers. TCRdb redid the calling of the PCR reads with MiXCR, one entry per CDR3 protein. The data show approximately 770,000 distinct CDR3 sequences, roughly 46% seen once. The clonotype was recovered from a girl between 10 and 17 years old with multiple sclerosis. The V gene is TRBV20-1, the J gene TRBJ2-7; D is undetermined. Sequencing input: blood. CDR3 in amino acids: CSARARVPSAQYF. CDR3 in DNA: TGCAGTGCTAGAGCCCGGGTTCCCTCGGCCCAGTACTTC.